This note documents a single T cell receptor (beta chain) sequence. The antigen it recognizes is unknown. Nothing much larger sits one base from this clone, and base qualities are not available. The library was made by 5' RACE. Sequencing used an Illumina HiSeq 2500. A second PCR of roughly 6 to 12 cycles was performed with a sample-barcoded 5' primer and a J-beta primer mix. Each TCR beta cDNA molecule received a unique molecular identifier from a template-switch 5' adaptor carrying 12 random nucleotides. Each sample yielded at least 3 million CDR3-containing paired-end reads. First-strand cDNA was synthesized from all RNA with the Mint cDNA synthesis kit, primed by a TRBC-specific oligonucleotide. Following uracil-DNA glycosylase treatment, a first 18-cycle PCR with universal primers M1SS and BC2_uni_R was performed on all cDNA. Regarding the original processing steps: For normalization, 1 million high-quality reads, each with a distinct molecular identifier, were randomly selected from each sample. Instead of being binned into consensus sequences, reads with shared molecular identifiers were discarded. MiTCR, set to a Q25 quality threshold and the strictest error-elimination algorithm, was used for CDR3 identification, clonotype clustering and error correction. Lower-bound total TCR beta diversity was estimated with a nonparametric unseen species model using Euler transformation. TCRdb took the public reads, trimmed them with fastp at Q25, ran MiXCR for clone calling and kept in-frame beta chains. Entries that share a CDR3 protein sequence are merged under the most common genes and DNA. None of the V and J calls come from the authors' own analysis; TCRdb made them. The sample table shows roughly 550,000 distinct CDR3 sequences, and 24% are seen once. The ten biggest clones cover less than 9% of the sample.

This sample is drawn from a study of blood T cells in healthy people across ages (dated by TCRdb to about 2015). In terms of the full investigation: In model experiments, roughly one uniquely barcoded TCR beta cDNA molecule per two T cells was captured by template switching. To track age-related changes in TCR beta repertoire diversity, the study relied on deep sequencing normalized with unique cDNA molecular identifiers. The study analyzed two additional independent replicas of 1 million unique cDNA reads from the same blood draw for two donors, one aged 18 to 30 and one aged 80 or older. Four age groups were formed from the donors: young (average about 16 years), middle-aged (around 37), aged (around 62) and long-lived (82).

Including the terminal cysteine and phenylalanine, the CDR3 comprises 16 residues. Only the CDR3 DNA is retained, 48 bases long and in frame from the first base. V and J are trimmed by 5 bases and 2 bases, and the gene matches miss 8 bases of the junction. General conclusions and limits of the study: Observed TCR beta diversity per million T cells fell roughly linearly with age, and a significant reduction was already apparent by age around 40. Compared with the aged group, more naive CD4+ T cells, fewer expanded clones and increased TCR diversity were shown by the long-lived group, suggesting age selection. Estimates of total diversity based on one million sequenced T cells were considered lower bounds and underestimates. A strong correlation was found between observed TCR beta diversity and the percentage of naive T cells measured by flow cytometry. Because donor CMV infection status was unknown, age-related changes in expanded clonotypes were potentially confounded. Since profiling was done on bulk unsorted PBMCs, naive and antigen-experienced compartments could not be conclusively compared.

Donors were 39 systemically healthy Caucasian individuals from Russia aged 6 to 90 years. Each donor gave around 9.8 milliliters of peripheral blood, collected into EDTA-treated Vacutainer tubes. Ficoll-Paque density-gradient centrifugation was used to isolate PBMCs, with at least 6 million per sample. Trizol reagent was used to extract total RNA from the PBMCs, yielding at least 6 micrograms per sample. The percentages of naive CD45RAhigh/CD27high T cells were determined by flow cytometry on a PBMC aliquot from every donor. These records were also assigned to another study, of T cells of mothers and their children. Reported in the second study: Donors were nine systemically healthy Caucasian individuals: three mothers and their six children. cDNA synthesis used all of the extracted RNA, with 1.5 ug of RNA in each 15 ul reaction. In the second PCR, the M1S primer added sample barcodes and 2-4 random nucleotides. Over 8 million TCR beta CDR3 reads came from each mother, compared with roughly 2.8 million reads from each child. TCR recombination output is similarly shaped by thymic selection in related and unrelated pairs, with a minor effect exerted by inherited differences. Related mother-child pairs always showed normalized repertoire overlap that was slightly higher than in unrelated mother-child pairs, though the difference was never significant. No persistent microchimeric T cell clones were found, with a detection sensitivity of approximately 100 clones per million clonotypes. In the study, deep NGS was used to compare the TCR beta repertoires of mothers and children, and features distinguishing related mother-child pairs from unrelated individuals were sought. Mothers averaged roughly 40 +/- 4 years of age and children averaged around 10 +/- 4 years. Libraries were sequenced on Illumina HiSeq 2000 with 100+100 nt paired-end reads after adapter ligation with NEBNext reagents. Mother and child libraries were prepared a month apart and sequenced in separate runs to prevent cross-contamination. For each donor, between roughly 500,000 and 2,200,000 distinct TCR beta clonotypes were identified. Naive TCR beta clonotypes were estimated from low-frequency clonotypes matched to each donor's FACS-determined naive share, without sorting.

The sequenced sample consisted of blood. The receptor comes from a boy aged 5-17 years in good health. The chain was built from TRBV12-3 or TRBV12-4 and TRBJ2-3, with 9 bases in between that match TRBD1. At the DNA level, the sequence is TGTGCCAGCAGTCCACAGGGGGCGCGTGTCACAGATACGCAGTATTTT. Its protein product is CASSPQGARVTDTQYF.